This T cell receptor (beta chain) was sequenced for a study of siplizumab effects on memory and regulatory T cells. Around 91,000 TCR templates underwent assay in every sample. Clones were read by immunoSEQ multiplex PCR, and TCRdb kept only the in-frame ones, dropping some. This table holds about 7,800 clones, less than 45% found once. Coculture of the mixed lymphocyte reaction cells took place at 37 degrees C and lasted over five days. A 1:1 mixture was made of responder PBMCs labelled with CFSE and stimulator PBMCs labelled with Violet Dye. Overall study results and limits: Naive T cells looked more diverse than memory cells, and they looked like major contributors to the alloresponse.

In regard to this clone: Its cognate antigen is unknown.

Germline assignment: CDR1 MNHEY and CDR2 SMNVEV (reference sequence). The germline V and J ends were trimmed by 2 bases and 3 bases, with 8 bases remaining between them. The CDR3 spans 13 residues. Sequencing was performed on CFSE-low (dividing) CD8+ T cells sorted from an allogeneic mixed lymphocyte reaction. The receptor comes from a human donor in good health; the cells came from an allogeneic mixed lymphocyte reaction. The chain uses TRBV27 and TRBJ2-7; D remains unclear. CDR3 in DNA: TGTGCCAGCAGTTTACGACGGAACTACGAGCAGTACTTC. Translating gives CASSLRRNYEQYF.